The clone carrying this T cell receptor beta chain was counted between two and nine times. After removal of 9 bases from V and 5 bases from J, the junction contained 11 bases not matched to a gene. This CDR3 spans 14 amino acids. The germline CDR1 and CDR2 sequences are MNHEY and SMNVEV (reference sequence). TCRdb passed the 5' RACE reads through MiXCR, listing each CDR3 protein once. The profile covers about 470,000 distinct CDR3 sequences, with roughly 25% appearing a single time and under 15% taken by the ten largest. The data were obtained in a study of T-cell memory formation after mild COVID-19.

Sequenced sample: PBMCs or a T cell subset sorted from them (not recorded which). The receptor's source is an adult woman who had mild COVID-19 (a few samples of this study predate the infection). Cell type and time point are not known. This chain joins TRBV27 and TRBJ2-7; TRBD1 matches at 9 bases. CDR3 DNA sequence: TGTGCCAGTACGCCGCGAAACAGGGGGCACGAGCAGTACTTC. Its translation: CASTPRNRGHEQYF.